One T cell receptor (beta chain) is described in this entry. Method: immunoSEQ multiplex PCR; TCRdb's copy keeps in-frame clones and lacks some. The sample carries 130,000 to 150,000 clones, around 83% recorded once. This CDR3 comprises 15 residues. Trimming at V came to 0 bases and at J to 3 bases, leaving 3 bases not matched to a gene. The germline gives CDR1 MGHDK, CDR2 SYGVNS. The data belong to a study of blood T cell repertoires in COVID-19. Study background: In each case, the material was cDNA or gDNA derived from T cells, B-cell-depleted T cells, or PBMCs.

This TCR was sampled from a man between 60 and 75 years old with active or convalescent COVID-19. Sequencing was done on a sample of peripheral blood. The rearrangement uses TRBV25-1 and TRBJ1-2, with TRBD1 identical over 8 bases. The CDR3 here is CASSEYGTGDYGYTF. The CDR3, as DNA: TGTGCCAGCAGTGAATACGGGACAGGTGACTATGGCTACACCTTC.